The 17 T cell receptor beta chains given below trace back to one sample, sequenced in a study of shared clonotypes between healthy human individuals. Data came from immunoSEQ multiplex PCR; TCRdb stores just in-frame clones and leaves some out. The sample has under 600,000 clones; 97% are singletons. The sample taken for sequencing was naive CD4+ T cells sorted from blood. Subset here: CD45RA+ positively selected. These receptors all stem from a woman in her 30s in good health.

The J gene is TRBJ1-4, the V gene TRBV15, with D unclear. Germline V gene data show CDR1 as LNHNV and CDR2 as YYDKDF (reference sequence). CDR3 length equals 16 residues. The V and J ends lost 4 bases and 4 bases respectively, with 16 bases between them. The CDR3 sequence: CATSTRAHSINEKLFF. Here the CDR3 DNA reads TGTGCCACCAGCACCCGGGCACACTCGATTAATGAAAAACTGTTTTTT.

This chain uses TRBV10-3 with TRBJ1-5, with TRBD1 matching over 7 bases. Germline-derived CDR1 and CDR2 are ENHRY and SYGVKD. The CDR3 is 14 residues long. V gave up 7 bases and J gave up 1 base; unmatched junction bases: 4. CDR3 bases: TGTGCCATCAAGGGGGCGGCGAGCAATCAGCCCCAGCATTTT. This sequence encodes CAIKGAASNQPQHF.

The chain joins TRBV28 to TRBJ2-4, with D perhaps being TRBD1 or TRBD2 (5 bases each). Germline V CDR1 and CDR2: MDHEN, SYDVKM. V was cut by 1 base and J by 6 bases, with 13 bases left in between. This CDR3 region has 15 residues. The chain's CDR3 is CASSLFSSGGNIQYF. The CDR3 DNA reads as TGTGCCAGCAGTTTATTTAGCAGTGGGGGAAACATTCAGTACTTC.

V is TRBV5-1 and J is TRBJ1-2; D not resolved. Trimming stripped 4 bases from V and 3 bases from J, with 16 bases between. Germline CDR1 SGHRS, CDR2 YFSETQ. The length of the CDR3 is 15 residues. Written as DNA, the CDR3 is TGCGCCAGCAGCGCGGGCCCCGGGCAGGACTATGGCTACACCTTC. This gives the protein CASSAGPGQDYGYTF.

This chain links TRBV28 with TRBJ2-3; 15 nucleotides align to TRBD2. Trimming cost V 5 bases and J 0 bases; bases outside gene matches: 3. The CDR3 covers 17 residues. Germline values: CDR1 MDHEN, CDR2 SYDVKM. The CDR3 DNA reads as TGTGCCAGCAGTCTCGGGACTAGCGGGAGGAGCACAGATACGCAGTATTTT. This encodes CASSLGTSGRSTDTQYF.

The chain has TRBV14 and TRBJ1-1; 7 nucleotides line up with TRBD1. Germline CDR1 SGHDN, CDR2 FVKESK. The CDR3 spans 16 residues. The V segment lost 2 bases and the J segment 0 bases; nucleotides outside the gene matches: 6. DNA of the CDR3: TGTGCCAGCAGCCAACTTCCGACAGGGCTGAACACTGAAGCTTTCTTT. It translates to CASSQLPTGLNTEAFF. Based on the CDR3 plus reference TRBV14 and TRBJ1-1, the full variable domain is EAGVTQFPSHSVIEKGQTVTLRCDPISGHDNLYWYRRVMGKEIKFLLHFVKESKQDESGMPNNRFLAERTGGTYSTLKVQPAELEDSGVYFCASSQLPTGLNTEAFFGQGTRLTVV.

V usage is TRBV5-1 and J usage is TRBJ2-3; no clear D gene. V gave up 0 bases and J gave up 10 bases, with 12 bases separating them. Germline V lookup: CDR1 SGHRS, CDR2 YFSETQ. The CDR3 has 13 amino acids. CDR3 sequence reads: CASSLGTETPQYF. Here the CDR3 DNA reads TGCGCCAGCAGCTTGGGGACCGAAACCCCGCAGTATTTT.

The CDR3 DNA reads as TGCGCCACCGCGAGGCTGCGCTCCTACGAGCAGTACTTC. Its translation is CATARLRSYEQYF. The chain carries TRBV10-2 and TRBJ2-7; unclear D gene. V lost 10 bases and J lost 0, with 13 bases in between. CDR3 length equals 13 residues. CDR1 WSHSY and CDR2 SAAADI come from the germline V gene.

V usage is TRBV6-1 and J usage is TRBJ2-7, with 9 bases aligning to TRBD1. With V trimmed by 6 bases and J by 2 bases, 5 bases remained unmatched. CDR1 is MNHNS and CDR2 is SASEGT in the germline V gene. CDR3 length: 14 residues. The CDR3 DNA sequence: TGTGCCAGCAGCGACCGGGACAGGGCCTACGAGCAGTACTTC. It is translated as CASSDRDRAYEQYF.

This chain links TRBV27 with TRBJ2-4; D gene uncertain. This CDR3 comprises 12 residues. The V gene lost 8 bases and the J gene lost 9 bases, with 14 bases spanning the gap. CDR1 is MNHEY and CDR2 is SMNVEV in the germline V gene (reference sequence). CDR3 coding DNA: TGTGCCAGCGGATTCCCACAGAGCATTCAGTACTTC. This translates into CASGFPQSIQYF.

This clone has just one count. The chain recombines TRBV19 with TRBJ2-5; tentative D call: TRBD1 (5 bases). Germline V gene sequence: CDR1 LNHDA, CDR2 SQIVND (reference sequence). The CDR3 contains 15 residues. Deletions cut 3 bases from V and 5 bases from J, with 16 bases between. CDR3 residues: CASSIPAGLGETQYF. Here the CDR3 DNA reads TGTGCCAGTAGTATCCCCGCAGGGTTGGGTGAGACCCAGTACTTC. The whole variable domain, remainder taken from reference TRBV19 and TRBJ2-5, is DGGITQSPKYLFRKEGQNVTLSCEQNLNHDAMYWYRQDPGQGLRLIYYSQIVNDFQKGDIAEGYSVSREKKESFPLTVTSAQKNPTAFYLCASSIPAGLGETQYFGPGTRLLVL.

The chain joins TRBV30 to TRBJ1-4, with a weak D call TRBD1 (6 bases). The CDR3 runs to 14 residues. Trimming pared 2 bases from V and 4 bases from J, leaving 11 bases between. CDR1 is GTSNPN, CDR2 SVGIG, per germline (reference sequence). CDR3 sequence (DNA): TGTGCCTGGAGTAGGACAGACGTTAATGAAAAACTGTTTTTT. Amino acids: CAWSRTDVNEKLFF.

This clone was found a few times. The rearrangement links TRBV4-1 to TRBJ2-2; a weak D match, TRBD1 (5 bases). CDR3 length: 13 residues. V was cut by 3 bases and J by 8 bases, with 10 bases left in between. Per the germline V gene, CDR1 is MGHRA and CDR2 is YSYEKL. DNA for the CDR3: TGCGCCAGCAGCCAGCAGGGTCCGGGGGAGCTGTTTTTT. Translation gives CASSQQGPGELFF.

The chain carries TRBV5-5 and TRBJ2-4; D is unclear. The germline V gene encodes CDR1 SGHKS and CDR2 YYEKEE (reference sequence). V shed 6 bases and J shed 7 bases, with 11 bases lying between them. CDR3 size: 12 residues. This CDR3 reads CASTHPGNIQYF. As DNA, the CDR3 is TGTGCCAGCACCCACCCCGGGAACATTCAGTACTTC.

The chain recombines TRBV5-1 with TRBJ2-4, with D perhaps matching TRBD2 (6 bases). Germline CDR1 SGHRS, CDR2 YFSETQ. This CDR3 contains 16 residues. Trimming pared 4 bases from V and 0 bases from J, leaving 14 bases between. The chain's CDR3 is CASSPGRLLAKNIQYF. CDR3 DNA: TGCGCCAGCAGCCCCGGGAGACTTTTAGCCAAAAACATTCAGTACTTC.

This clone showed up just once. This sequence joins TRBV10-2 and TRBJ2-1; 12 bases are a match to TRBD2. This CDR3 is built from 18 residues. Germline CDR1 and CDR2: WSHSY and SAAADI. V shed 0 bases, J shed 7 bases, and the junction held 10 bases outside the gene matches. The CDR3 region is CASSESRLAGGPENEQFF. CDR3 DNA sequence: TGCGCCAGCAGTGAGTCCCGCCTAGCGGGAGGGCCGGAGAATGAGCAGTTCTTC.

The J gene is TRBJ2-5, the V gene TRBV5-6, with a weak D call TRBD2 (7 bases). CDR1 is SGHDT, CDR2 YYEEEE, per germline. The CDR3 spans 17 residues. V was trimmed by 1 base and J by 2 bases, leaving 18 bases between them. The CDR3, as DNA: TGTGCCAGCAGCTTGATAGGGGGAGCGGGACCTCAAGAGACCCAGTACTTC. Protein sequence: CASSLIGGAGPQETQYF.